The 21 T cell receptor beta chains below all came from one sample that was sequenced in a study of cytomegalovirus exposure and HLA in healthy donors. PCR used 60 Vbeta primers and 13 Jbeta primers. Profiled with immunoSEQ multiplex PCR; TCRdb holds only in-frame clones, not every one. Of about 140,000 clones listed, over 75% are singletons. The specimen sequenced was PBMCs. The receptors come from a young man in good health.

The genes are TRBV9 and TRBJ1-2, with D tentatively TRBD1 (5 bases). Per the germline V gene, CDR1 is SGDLS and CDR2 is YYNGEE. The CDR3 is made up of 12 amino acids. V lost 6 bases to trimming and J lost 4 bases, with 10 bases between them. As DNA, the CDR3 is TGTGCCAGCACGCAGGGTAGCTATGGCTACACCTTC. It specifies CASTQGSYGYTF.

The CDR3 here is CAISEFPGLAGGYQETQYF. In nucleotides, the CDR3 is TGTGCCATCAGTGAGTTCCCCGGACTAGCGGGAGGTTACCAAGAGACCCAGTACTTC. The chain uses TRBV10-3 and TRBJ2-5; TRBD2 matches 14 bases. This CDR3 is 19 amino acids long. The germline V gene encodes CDR1 ENHRY and CDR2 SYGVKD. Unmatched junction bases numbered 7, after V lost 1 base and J lost 0 bases.

The rearrangement links TRBV7-9 to TRBJ1-5; no definite D call. From germline, CDR1 is SEHNR and CDR2 FQNEAQ (reference sequence). The V gene lost 5 bases and the J gene lost 1 base, with 12 bases spanning the gap. The CDR3 consists of 15 residues. DNA of the CDR3: TGTGCCAGCAGCCCCTCGGGTCCAAGCAATCAGCCCCAGCATTTT. Translating it yields CASSPSGPSNQPQHF. Combining the CDR3 with reference TRBV7-9 and TRBJ1-5 gives the whole variable domain DTGVSQNPRHKITKRGQNVTFRCDPISEHNRLYWYRQTLGQGPEFLTYFQNEAQLEKSRLLSDRFSAERPKGSFSTLEIQRTEQGDSAMYLCASSPSGPSNQPQHFGDGTRLSIL.

The CDR3 loop reads CASSLVGLAATYEQYF. CDR3 nucleotides: TGTGCCAGCAGCTTAGTGGGACTAGCGGCTACCTACGAGCAGTACTTC. This chain links TRBV7-9 with TRBJ2-7, with 11 bases identical to TRBD2. Germline CDR1 SEHNR, CDR2 FQNEAQ (reference sequence). V lost 1 base to trimming and J lost 2 bases; unmatched junction nucleotides: 4. The CDR3 loop spans 16 amino acids.

This clone was seen once. The chain couples TRBV29-1 to TRBJ1-1; possible D gene TRBD1, 6 bases. CDR3 length: 15 amino acids. Trimming pared 5 bases from V and 1 base from J, leaving 17 bases between. Germline CDR1 reads SQVTM; CDR2 reads ANQGSEA. The DNA of the CDR3 is TGCAGCGTTCGACAGGCCCCTGCCGCGAACACTGAAGCTTTCTTT. It specifies CSVRQAPAANTEAFF. Full variable domain (outside the CDR3, taken from reference TRBV29-1 and TRBJ1-1): SAVISQKPSRDICQRGTSLTIQCQVDSQVTMMFWYRQQPGQSLTLIATANQGSEATYESGFVIDKFPISRPNLTFSTLTVSNMSPEDSSIYLCSVRQAPAANTEAFFGQGTRLTVV.

V usage is TRBV18 and J usage is TRBJ2-3; the match to TRBD2 covers 10 bases. With V trimmed by 3 bases and J by 4 bases, 4 bases remained unmatched. The CDR3 is 15 amino acids. Germline CDR1 KGHSH, CDR2 LQKENI. CDR3 DNA sequence: TGTGCCAGCTCACCCTTAGCGGGAGGCTCAGATACGCAGTATTTT. Protein: CASSPLAGGSDTQYF.

The V gene is TRBV14, the J gene TRBJ2-1; 13 nucleotides agree with TRBD2. V gave up 4 bases and J gave up 14 bases; unmatched junction bases: 2. The CDR3 length is 12 residues. Germline V lookup: CDR1 SGHDN, CDR2 FVKESK. The CDR3, as DNA: TGTGCCAGCAGCCGGACTAGCGGGAGTAAGTTCTTC. Translated, it gives CASSRTSGSKFF.

This chain uses TRBV14 with TRBJ1-1; 7 bases line up with TRBD1. The CDR3 length is 16 residues. V was pared by 0 bases and J by 0 bases, with 4 bases of the junction left unmatched. CDR1 and CDR2 (germline): SGHDN, FVKESK. This CDR3 reads CASSQDWGQLNTEAFF. The CDR3 DNA sequence: TGTGCCAGCAGCCAAGACTGGGGACAGCTGAACACTGAAGCTTTCTTT.

The rearrangement links TRBV7-9 to TRBJ2-1; 11 nucleotides match TRBD2. In germline, CDR1 is SEHNR, CDR2 FQNEAQ (reference sequence). The CDR3 spans 16 residues. The ends lost 5 bases at V and 10 bases at J; junction bases unmatched: 13. CDR3 bases: TGTGCCAGCAGCGGAGGAGGGGCTAGCGGGAGGCGAGAGCAGTTCTTC. Translating gives CASSGGGASGRREQFF.

The chain joins TRBV27 to TRBJ2-3; D is unresolved. The CDR3 covers 13 residues. Between the trimmed V and J ends, which lost 2 bases and 6 bases, there was a span of 9 bases. Germline loops: CDR1 MNHEY, CDR2 SMNVEV (reference sequence). In DNA form, the CDR3 reads TGTGCCAGCAGTTTACGGGTTTGGGATACGCAGTATTTT. This encodes CASSLRVWDTQYF.

The chain couples TRBV19 to TRBJ2-7, with D possibly being TRBD1 (5 bases). There are 12 residues in the CDR3. CDR1 is LNHDA, CDR2 SQIVND, per germline (reference sequence). The V and J ends lost 4 bases and 12 bases respectively, with 16 bases between them. Here the CDR3 DNA reads TGTGCCAGTAGTAGGGTAGGGGCGCTCCTGTACTTC. It specifies CASSRVGALLYF.

V usage is TRBV9 and J usage is TRBJ1-1; D is ambiguous. This CDR3 spans 15 amino acids. Germline V lookup: CDR1 SGDLS, CDR2 YYNGEE. Trimming left V 0 bases short and J 5 bases short, with 14 bases between. The CDR3 DNA reads TGTGCCAGCAGCGTAGGACCCGGGTCGGGGACTGAAGCTTTCTTT. Protein sequence: CASSVGPGSGTEAFF.

The V and J genes are TRBV20-1 and TRBJ1-2; the D is unclear. Germline V gene data show CDR1 as DFQATT and CDR2 as SNEGSKA (reference sequence). With 7 bases removed from V and 4 bases from J, the gap between germline ends came to 10 bases. This CDR3 spans 11 amino acids. The CDR3 nucleotides are TGCAGTGACTCTCGGGTCTATGGCTACACCTTC. Amino acids: CSDSRVYGYTF.

This clone has a handful of counts. The chain recombines TRBV18 with TRBJ1-2; D is unresolved. Germline CDR1 KGHSH, CDR2 LQKENI. This CDR3 spans 15 amino acids. With 0 bases removed from V and 0 bases from J, the gap between germline ends came to 8 bases. As DNA, the CDR3 is TGTGCCAGCTCACCACCGAGTGCGTCTAACTATGGCTACACCTTC. Translation: CASSPPSASNYGYTF.

This clone was recorded a few times. The rearrangement links TRBV11-3 to TRBJ2-7, with 13 bases identical to TRBD2. CDR3 length: 17 residues. Trimming at V came to 7 bases and at J to 5 bases, leaving 14 bases not matched to a gene. The germline V gene has CDR1 SGHNT and CDR2 YENEEA. The CDR3 region is CASNPSRTSGSWNEQYF. The CDR3 DNA sequence: TGTGCCAGCAACCCCTCGCGGACTAGCGGGAGTTGGAACGAGCAGTACTTC.

The CDR3 protein is CASSLRLWGQLTEAFF. As DNA, the CDR3 is TGTGCCAGCAGCTTAAGGCTTTGGGGACAGCTAACTGAAGCTTTCTTT. The genes are TRBV7-2 and TRBJ1-1, with TRBD1 matching 7 bases. The CDR3 spans 16 residues. V dropped 2 bases and J dropped 5; count of bases not matched to a gene: 11. Germline V lookup: CDR1 SGHTA, CDR2 FQGNSA.

V gene TRBV19 combines with J gene TRBJ2-1, with 8 bases fitting TRBD2. CDR1 is LNHDA and CDR2 is SQIVND in the germline V gene (reference sequence). The CDR3 has 13 residues. V lost 5 bases to trimming and J lost 8 bases; unmatched junction nucleotides: 5. CDR3 loop: CASSSGTRYEQFF. The CDR3 nucleotides are TGTGCCAGTAGTTCCGGGACTAGGTATGAGCAGTTCTTC.

This clone was observed a single time. This chain joins TRBV19 and TRBJ2-1; D is uncertain. Germline CDR1 is LNHDA and CDR2 is SQIVND (reference sequence). The V end was cut by 1 base, the J end by 4 bases, with 17 bases between. This CDR3 contains 17 residues. The CDR3 loop reads CASSIGPPGGLYNEQFF. The CDR3 DNA reads TGTGCCAGTAGTATAGGCCCCCCGGGTGGCCTATACAATGAGCAGTTCTTC.

This chain joins TRBV30 and TRBJ1-3; D is perhaps TRBD1 (5 bases). This CDR3 contains 14 residues. V shed 1 base and J shed 0 bases, with 7 bases lying between them. Per germline, CDR1 GTSNPN and CDR2 SVGIG (reference sequence). In DNA form, the CDR3 reads TGTGCCTGGAGTGAAGACAGCTCTGGAAACACCATATATTTT. Protein: CAWSEDSSGNTIYF. The full variable domain, its missing parts supplied by reference TRBV30 and TRBJ1-3, is SQTIHQWPATLVQPVGSPLSLECTVEGTSNPNLYWYRQAAGRGLQLLFYSVGIGQISSEVPQNLSASRPQDRQFILSSKKLLLSDSGFYLCAWSEDSSGNTIYFGEGSWLTVV.

The chain joins TRBV28 to TRBJ1-1; D call uncertain. V was cut by 8 bases and J by 4 bases, with 20 bases left in between. Germline-derived CDR1 and CDR2 are MDHEN and SYDVKM. This CDR3 comprises 15 residues. CDR3 nucleotides: TGTGCCAGCCGGGAAGCGGCGGCGTTGAGCACTGAAGCTTTCTTT. Translation gives CASREAAALSTEAFF.

This clone was counted a few times. One end of the junction varies from germline; a read error may be responsible. The chain carries TRBV7-9 and TRBJ2-7, with 9 nucleotides matching TRBD2. CDR1 is SEHNR and CDR2 is FQNEAQ in the germline V gene (reference sequence). There are 16 residues in the CDR3. The CDR3 nucleotides are TGTTCCAGCAGCCCAGTCGCCGCGGGAGGGCCTCACGAGCAGTACTTC. It specifies CSSSPVAAGGPHEQYF.